The clone carrying this T cell receptor (beta chain) was seen only a few times. Antigen: not known. The data derive from a study of response to subunit inactivated influenza vaccine. Points from the study as a whole: The authors proposed limited new T cell recruitment per seasonal influenza vaccination.

The CDR3 runs to 14 residues. MiXCR was run by TCRdb on the RT-PCR reads, yielding one entry per CDR3 protein. This sample yields fewer than 550,000 distinct CDR3 sequences, of which approximately 24% are seen a single time; approximately 2% belongs to the top ten. The chain uses TRBV21-1 and TRBJ1-2. TRBV21-1 corresponds to a pseudogene. This clonotype originated in a man aged 45-60 years who received an inactivated influenza vaccine. The specimen comprised CD4+ T cells sorted from PBMCs, sampled 5 days after vaccination. This CDR3 is CASSKWEIGYGYTF. The CDR3 DNA is TGTGCCAGCAGCAAATGGGAGATTGGGTATGGCTACACCTTC.